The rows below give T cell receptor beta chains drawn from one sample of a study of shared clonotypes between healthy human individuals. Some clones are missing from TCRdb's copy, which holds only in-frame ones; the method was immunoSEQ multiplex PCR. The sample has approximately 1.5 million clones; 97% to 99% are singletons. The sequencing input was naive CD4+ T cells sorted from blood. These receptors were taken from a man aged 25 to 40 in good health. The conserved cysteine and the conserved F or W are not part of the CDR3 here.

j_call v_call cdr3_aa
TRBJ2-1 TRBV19 ASSMLGTWGDEQF
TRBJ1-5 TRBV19 ATSRGNQPQH
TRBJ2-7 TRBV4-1 ASSQDHRPPYEQY
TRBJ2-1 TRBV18 ASSSLGTSGSVEQF
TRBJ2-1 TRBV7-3 ASSLISTVNNEQF
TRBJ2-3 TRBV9 ASSVIASATDTQY
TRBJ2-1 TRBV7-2 ASSGRTSGSREQF
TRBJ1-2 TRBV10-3 AISRLGPNDIGGYT
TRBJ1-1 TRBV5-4 ASSSGPQNTEAF
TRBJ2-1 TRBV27 ASSQTGGSYNEQF
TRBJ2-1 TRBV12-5 ASGLVHGNYNEQF
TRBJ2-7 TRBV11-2 ASSFERGPYEQY
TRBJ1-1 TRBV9 ASSAGQGNTEAF
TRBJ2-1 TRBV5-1 ASSGQTGDEQF
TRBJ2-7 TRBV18 ASSPVAGFSHEQY
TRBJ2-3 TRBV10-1 ASSRTSGRAGVTDTQY
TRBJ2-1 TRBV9 ASSVSGVSSYNEQF
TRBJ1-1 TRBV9 ASSVRGTGGGPTEAF
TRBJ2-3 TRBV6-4 ASRPPKGSDTQY
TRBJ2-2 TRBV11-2 ASSLSGLAAGELF
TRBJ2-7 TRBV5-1 ASSFQLLPGHHYEQY
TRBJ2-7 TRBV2 ASSLYELY
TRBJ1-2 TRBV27 ASSLSPVNYGYT